This TCR beta chain was obtained from a study of T-cell memory formation after mild COVID-19. This CDR3 has 17 residues. In germline, CDR1 is SGHNT, CDR2 YYREEE (reference sequence). The V segment lost 4 bases and the J segment 3 bases; nucleotides outside the gene matches: 4. In regard to this clonotype: What it binds is not known.

Sample barcodes and UMIs were carried by the TCR alpha and TCR beta cDNA libraries that 5'RACE generated with constant-segment primers. TCRdb passed the 5' RACE reads through MiXCR, listing each CDR3 protein once. The table records under 300,000 distinct CDR3 sequences, around 10% of them present only once. Overall study findings and caveats: Among contracting clones, CD4+ were mainly CM/EM and CD8+ enriched in EMRA.

The chain combines TRBV5-4 with TRBJ2-2; 15 bases are shared with TRBD2. This sequence originates from a man aged 18-30 years who had mild COVID-19 (a few samples of this study predate the infection). Cell type and time point are not known. Material: PBMCs or a T cell subset sorted from them (not recorded which). The chain's CDR3 is CASSRTSGGVHTGELFF. CDR3 DNA sequence: TGTGCCAGCAGCCGGACTAGCGGGGGGGTGCACACCGGGGAGCTGTTTTTT.